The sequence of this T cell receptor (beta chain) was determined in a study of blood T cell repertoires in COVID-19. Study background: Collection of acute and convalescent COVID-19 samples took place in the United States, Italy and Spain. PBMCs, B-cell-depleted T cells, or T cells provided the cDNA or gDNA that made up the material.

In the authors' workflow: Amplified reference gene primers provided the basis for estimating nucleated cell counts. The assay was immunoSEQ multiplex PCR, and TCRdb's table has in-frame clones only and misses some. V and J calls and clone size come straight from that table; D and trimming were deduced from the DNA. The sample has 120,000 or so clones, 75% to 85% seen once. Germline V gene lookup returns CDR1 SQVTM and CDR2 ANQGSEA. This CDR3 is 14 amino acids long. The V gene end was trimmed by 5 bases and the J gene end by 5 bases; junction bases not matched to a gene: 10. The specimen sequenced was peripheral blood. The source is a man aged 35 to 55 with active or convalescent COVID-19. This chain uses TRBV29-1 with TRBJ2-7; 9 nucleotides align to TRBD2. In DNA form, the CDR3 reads TGCAGCGTTTCGGCTAGCGGGACACGGAACGAGCAGTACTTC. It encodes CSVSASGTRNEQYF.